The T cell receptor (beta chain) described here comes from a study of T cell repertoires in cytomegalovirus infection. In the study overall: Through public TCR beta signatures, both CMV infection and matching HLA type were indicated. Whole-study findings and limits: Cumulative frequency (of public TCR beta family members) identified carriers of CMV plus the relevant HLA. It was HLA-C-restricted CMV-specific TCR beta clonotypes that dominated the response ex vivo.

There are a few counts of this clonotype. Its cognate antigen is unknown. Germline lookup yields CDR1 MNHEY and CDR2 SVGEGT. The CDR3 runs 13 residues. The V and J ends lost 2 bases and 6 bases respectively, with 8 bases between them. Via MiXCR, TCRdb re-called the reads, giving one row per CDR3 protein. The sample has about 600,000 distinct CDR3 sequences; about 24% are singletons. This clonotype originated in a human donor in good health (CMV status not recorded). Some clones in this sample may be carry-over from other donors' samples. Sequenced input: CD8+ T cells from PBMCs. J is TRBJ1-5 and V is TRBV6-2 or TRBV6-3; tentatively, D is TRBD1 (5 bases). CDR3 DNA sequence: TGTGCCAGCAGTTACGGAGGGGCTCAGCCCCAGCATTTT. It codes for CASSYGGAQPQHF.